This is a list of T cell receptor beta chains from one sample in a study of T-cell reconstitution after alpha-beta-depleted transplantation in children. Each CDR3 protein gets one entry after TCRdb re-called the PCR reads with MiXCR. The table has roughly 670,000 distinct CDR3 sequences, 10% to 15% seen once. The sequencing here drew on PBMCs, taken before TCRalphabeta/CD19-depleted stem cell transplant. Receptor source: a girl aged 2 to 10 with congenital amegakaryocytic thrombocytopenia, due to receive a stem cell transplant. The CDR3 runs from the conserved cysteine through the conserved F or W. The D gene is left open where the match is weak. The size field is filled for only some rows; it gives once, few, many or a size class.

D: -
size: many
V: TRBV20-1
J: TRBJ1-4
CDR3: CSASPEEKLFF
DNA: TGCAGTGCAAGCCCAGAAGAAAAACTGTTTTTT

D: TRBD2
size: -
V: TRBV28
J: TRBJ2-7
CDR3: CASSFRLAGYEQYF
DNA: TGTGCCAGCAGTTTCAGACTAGCGGGGTACGAGCAGTACTTC

D: -
size: few
V: TRBV12-3/TRBV12-4
J: TRBJ2-3
CDR3: CASSSFSRGKSTDTQYF
DNA: TGTGCCAGCAGTTCCTTTAGCAGGGGAAAGAGCACAGATACGCAGTATTTT

D: -
size: many
V: TRBV5-1
J: TRBJ2-7
CDR3: CASSLSSLSSYSYEQYF
DNA: TGCGCCAGCAGCTTGTCGTCTCTGTCTTCCTACTCCTACGAGCAGTACTTC

D: -
size: few
V: TRBV20-1
J: TRBJ2-5
CDR3: CSLVRSWETQYF
DNA: TGCAGTTTGGTCCGGAGTTGGGAGACCCAGTACTTC

D: TRBD2
size: -
V: TRBV20-1
J: TRBJ2-1
CDR3: CSAILPGGRAYNEQFF
DNA: TGCAGTGCTATCTTACCGGGGGGACGAGCCTACAATGAGCAGTTCTTC

D: TRBD2
size: few
V: TRBV10-3
J: TRBJ2-1
CDR3: CAISEPSGRARNEQFF
DNA: TGTGCCATCAGTGAGCCTAGCGGGAGGGCCAGAAATGAGCAGTTCTTC

D: TRBD2
size: -
V: TRBV3-1
J: TRBJ2-2
CDR3: CASSRTSGSPGELFF
DNA: TGTGCCAGCAGCAGAACTAGCGGGAGTCCCGGGGAGCTGTTTTTT

D: -
size: many
V: TRBV20-1
J: TRBJ2-3
CDR3: CSARPHSAGNTDTQYF
DNA: TGCAGTGCTAGACCCCATTCGGCGGGGAACACAGATACGCAGTATTTT

D: -
size: many
V: TRBV5-1
J: TRBJ2-2
CDR3: CASSLGVAEITGELFF
DNA: TGCGCCAGCAGCTTGGGGGTAGCGGAGATCACCGGGGAGCTGTTTTTT

D: -
size: many
V: TRBV30
J: TRBJ2-5
CDR3: CAWRALTETQYF
DNA: TGTGCCTGGAGAGCACTTACGGAGACCCAGTACTTC

D: -
size: -
V: TRBV5-5
J: TRBJ1-1
CDR3: CASSASSGLSGNEAFF
DNA: TGTGCCAGCAGCGCCAGCAGCGGCCTCTCCGGGAATGAAGCTTTCTTT

D: -
size: -
V: TRBV24-1
J: TRBJ2-3
CDR3: CATSDWVPDTQYF
DNA: TGTGCCACCAGTGATTGGGTCCCAGATACGCAGTATTTT

D: -
size: -
V: TRBV10-3
J: TRBJ2-3
CDR3: CAIKWAASTDTQYF
DNA: TGTGCCATCAAGTGGGCGGCTAGCACAGATACGCAGTATTTT

D: -
size: many
V: TRBV28
J: TRBJ1-4
CDR3: CASSLATEGDEKLFF
DNA: TGTGCCAGCAGTTTGGCGACTGAGGGAGATGAAAAACTGTTTTTT

D: -
size: -
V: TRBV5-1
J: TRBJ2-5
CDR3: CASSLEYRRETQYF
DNA: TGCGCCAGCTCGTTGGAATACAGGCGGGAGACCCAGTACTTC

D: -
size: few
V: TRBV5-1
J: TRBJ2-2
CDR3: CASSFTGSNTGELFF
DNA: TGCGCCAGCAGCTTTACAGGGTCGAACACCGGGGAGCTGTTTTTT

D: -
size: many
V: TRBV11-2
J: TRBJ2-5
CDR3: CASSFNQGRQETQYF
DNA: TGTGCCAGCAGCTTCAACCAGGGGCGACAAGAGACCCAGTACTTC

D: TRBD2
size: many
V: TRBV5-1
J: TRBJ2-7
CDR3: CASSLFLAGGPYEQYF
DNA: TGCGCCAGCAGCTTATTCTTAGCGGGAGGTCCCTACGAGCAGTACTTC

D: TRBD2
size: few
V: TRBV7-9
J: TRBJ2-1
CDR3: CASTIAGVPYNEQFF
DNA: TGTGCCAGCACCATAGCGGGAGTCCCCTACAATGAGCAGTTCTTC

D: -
size: many
V: TRBV11-2
J: TRBJ1-2
CDR3: CASSLEFRGNGYTF
DNA: TGTGCCAGCAGCTTAGAATTTCGGGGAAATGGCTACACCTTC

D: -
size: few
V: TRBV20-1
J: TRBJ1-5
CDR3: CSASGGSNQPQHF
DNA: TGCAGTGCTTCCGGCGGCAGCAATCAGCCCCAGCATTTT

D: -
size: many
V: TRBV12-3/TRBV12-4
J: TRBJ2-7
CDR3: CASSSTRDYEQYF
DNA: TGTGCCAGCAGCTCGACTAGGGACTACGAGCAGTACTTC

D: TRBD2
size: -
V: TRBV7-2
J: TRBJ2-1
CDR3: CASSLGTSGGDEQFF
DNA: TGTGCCAGCAGCTTAGGGACTAGCGGGGGTGATGAGCAGTTCTTC

D: -
size: many
V: TRBV5-1
J: TRBJ2-7
CDR3: CASSLEFGHFTVEQYF
DNA: TGCGCCAGCAGCTTGGAATTTGGCCACTTTACGGTCGAGCAGTACTTC

D: -
size: -
V: TRBV4-1
J: TRBJ1-3
CDR3: CASSLPDGNTIYF
DNA: TGCGCCAGCAGCCTTCCCGATGGAAACACCATATATTTT

D: -
size: many
V: TRBV12-3/TRBV12-4
J: TRBJ2-2
CDR3: CASSSAGHNTGELFF
DNA: TGTGCCAGCAGTTCCGCGGGACACAACACCGGGGAGCTGTTTTTT

D: TRBD2
size: few
V: TRBV5-1
J: TRBJ2-1
CDR3: CASTVGAGKSIEQFF
DNA: TGCGCCAGTACCGTGGGAGCGGGAAAGTCCATTGAGCAGTTCTTC

D: -
size: many
V: TRBV7-2
J: TRBJ2-2
CDR3: CASSSSWAGELFF
DNA: TGTGCCAGCAGCTCCTCGTGGGCAGGGGAGCTGTTTTTT

D: -
size: many
V: TRBV2
J: TRBJ1-1
CDR3: CARGGVAAFF
DNA: TGTGCCCGTGGAGGGGTAGCAGCTTTCTTT

D: -
size: few
V: TRBV6-1
J: TRBJ2-7
CDR3: CASSGWTPYEQYF
DNA: TGTGCCAGCAGTGGCTGGACTCCCTACGAGCAGTACTTC

D: -
size: many
V: TRBV7-6
J: TRBJ2-2
CDR3: CASSLAVSRNTGELFF
DNA: TGTGCCAGCAGCTTAGCGGTGTCCAGAAACACCGGGGAGCTGTTTTTT

D: -
size: -
V: TRBV4-2
J: TRBJ1-5
CDR3: CASSQNIRDQPQHF
DNA: TGTGCCAGCAGCCAAAATATACGGGATCAGCCCCAGCATTTT

D: -
size: few
V: TRBV6-5
J: TRBJ2-1
CDR3: CASSSTHNEQFF
DNA: TGTGCCAGCAGTTCGACCCACAATGAGCAGTTCTTC

D: -
size: -
V: TRBV29-1
J: TRBJ2-1
CDR3: CSANAAGDSIRNEQFF
DNA: TGCAGCGCTAACGCCGCGGGGGACAGTATCAGAAATGAGCAGTTCTTC

D: -
size: -
V: TRBV19
J: TRBJ1-1
CDR3: CASSIGDTMNTEAFF
DNA: TGTGCCAGTAGTATAGGGGACACCATGAACACTGAAGCTTTCTTT

D: -
size: -
V: TRBV19
J: TRBJ2-1
CDR3: CASSIGSVANEQFF
DNA: TGTGCCAGTAGTATAGGAAGCGTAGCCAATGAGCAGTTCTTC

D: -
size: -
V: TRBV9
J: TRBJ2-7
CDR3: CASSEAPSRGYEQYF
DNA: TGTGCCAGCAGCGAGGCCCCAAGTCGGGGCTACGAGCAGTACTTC

D: -
size: many
V: TRBV12-3/TRBV12-4
J: TRBJ2-1
CDR3: CASSKTHNEQFF
DNA: TGTGCCAGCAGTAAGACACACAATGAGCAGTTCTTC

D: -
size: few
V: TRBV28
J: TRBJ2-7
CDR3: CASAGVYEQYF
DNA: TGTGCCAGTGCAGGGGTCTACGAGCAGTACTTC

D: -
size: -
V: TRBV10-3
J: TRBJ2-3
CDR3: CAISERGDGTDTQYF
DNA: TGTGCCATCAGTGAGAGAGGAGACGGCACAGATACGCAGTATTTT

D: TRBD2
size: -
V: TRBV20-1
J: TRBJ2-4
CDR3: CSARGLAERRGDKNIQYF
DNA: TGCAGTGCTAGAGGACTAGCGGAACGGAGAGGAGACAAAAACATTCAGTACTTC

D: TRBD2
size: many
V: TRBV7-9
J: TRBJ2-4
CDR3: CASSLYSGLAKNIQYF
DNA: TGTGCCAGCAGCTTATATAGCGGGCTAGCCAAAAACATTCAGTACTTC

D: TRBD1
size: few
V: TRBV2
J: TRBJ1-2
CDR3: CASSDHRGGYTF
DNA: TGTGCCAGCAGCGATCACAGGGGTGGCTACACCTTC

D: -
size: -
V: TRBV20-1
J: TRBJ2-1
CDR3: CSAKDMESYNEQFF
DNA: TGCAGTGCTAAAGATATGGAATCCTACAATGAGCAGTTCTTC

D: -
size: many
V: TRBV4-1
J: TRBJ2-1
CDR3: CASSQDLARLALYNEQFF
DNA: TGCGCCAGCAGCCAAGATCTGGCTAGGCTAGCCCTTTACAATGAGCAGTTCTTC

D: -
size: few
V: TRBV3-1
J: TRBJ2-2
CDR3: CASSQVLAAGYTGELFF
DNA: TGTGCCAGCAGCCAAGTCTTGGCAGCAGGATACACCGGGGAGCTGTTTTTT

D: -
size: -
V: TRBV7-9
J: TRBJ2-7
CDR3: CASSSQRTESYEQYF
DNA: TGTGCCAGCAGCTCCCAGAGGACAGAATCCTACGAGCAGTACTTC

D: TRBD2
size: many
V: TRBV20-1
J: TRBJ2-7
CDR3: CSAAASGMPYEQYF
DNA: TGCAGTGCCGCGGCTAGCGGGATGCCCTACGAGCAGTACTTC

D: -
size: few
V: TRBV21-1
J: TRBJ2-7
CDR3: CASSKLKGPTYEQYF
DNA: TGTGCCAGCAGCAAATTAAAGGGACCCACCTACGAGCAGTACTTC

D: -
size: many
V: TRBV15
J: TRBJ1-6
CDR3: CATSRRKNSPLHF
DNA: TGTGCCACCAGCAGACGGAAGAATTCACCCCTCCACTTT

D: -
size: few
V: TRBV7-9
J: TRBJ2-2
CDR3: CASSYWGSNTGELFF
DNA: TGTGCCAGCAGCTATTGGGGGTCGAACACCGGGGAGCTGTTTTTT

D: TRBD2
size: many
V: TRBV5-1
J: TRBJ2-1
CDR3: CASSFGGRAGLVYNEQFF
DNA: TGCGCCAGCAGCTTTGGCGGGAGGGCCGGCTTGGTATACAATGAGCAGTTCTTC